This paragraph reports one TCR beta chain. Antigen unknown. Within Nashville, Tennessee resided all donors, each a Caucasian adult. This specimen comes from a study of shared clonotypes between healthy human individuals. Findings and caveats of the study: A generally larger estimated richness was seen in naive subsets than in memory subsets.

The CDR3 is made up of 16 amino acids. Trimming stripped 0 bases from V and 0 bases from J, with 9 bases between. Per germline, CDR1 MGHRA and CDR2 YSYEKL. At the deep level, the assay was run. Profiled with immunoSEQ multiplex PCR; TCRdb holds only in-frame clones, not every one. The repertoire holds 2 million to 2.5 million clones, with almost 96% as singletons. The receptor comes from a man aged 18 to 29 in good health. V and J are TRBV4-1 and TRBJ1-5; D gene ambiguous. Sequenced material: naive CD4+ T cells sorted from blood. As to subset: CD45RA+ positively selected. The CDR3 region has the DNA TGCGCCAGCAGCCAAGAGCGAAGCCATAGCAATCAGCCCCAGCATTTT. This encodes CASSQERSHSNQPQHF.